This record covers a single T cell receptor beta chain. Authors' analysis steps: Amplified reference gene primers provided the basis for estimating nucleated cell counts. Method: immunoSEQ multiplex PCR; TCRdb's copy keeps in-frame clones and lacks some. The V and J calls and clone size come from that table; D and trimming were worked out from the DNA. The sample records 120,000 to 150,000 clones, about 88% being singletons. Germline V lookup: CDR1 SGHTA, CDR2 FQGTGA. After removal of 2 bases from V and 0 bases from J, the junction contained 17 bases not matched to a gene. CDR3 size: 21 residues. This entry belongs to a study of blood T cell repertoires in COVID-19. Study-wide background: Nucleic acid was either cDNA or gDNA, and it came from T cells, B-cell-depleted T cells, or PBMCs.

The chain combines TRBV7-3 with TRBJ2-1; 9 bases map to TRBD1. The material sequenced was peripheral blood. This sequence originates from a man aged 45-65 years with active or convalescent COVID-19. DNA of the CDR3: TGTGCCAGCAGCTTATTAAGTCTCGGGACAGGGTCTTCTAGCTCCTACAATGAGCAGTTCTTC. Its protein is CASSLLSLGTGSSSSYNEQFF.